The 16 T cell receptor beta chains given below trace back to one sample, sequenced in a study of T cells after posttransplantation cyclophosphamide. The table came from immunoSEQ multiplex PCR; TCRdb's copy has only in-frame clones and leaves some out. The table lists 45,000 to 60,000 clones, about 90% of them singletons. Sequencing was performed on PBMCs. The receptors were gathered from a woman between 45 and 60 years old in good health and a related stem cell transplant donor.

The V and J genes are TRBV5-1 and TRBJ1-3; the D gene is possibly TRBD1 (6 bases). Germline CDR1 reads SGHRS; CDR2 reads YFSETQ. The CDR3 length is 17 residues. V lost 0 bases, J lost 2 bases, and 15 bases lay in between. CDR3 sequence reads: CASSLVMGAQAGNTIYF. The CDR3 coding sequence is TGCGCCAGCAGCTTGGTAATGGGGGCGCAGGCTGGAAACACCATATATTTT.

The chain is built from TRBV6-1 and TRBJ1-4; D remains ambiguous. With 11 bases removed from V and 6 bases from J, the gap between germline ends came to 16 bases. Germline lookup yields CDR1 MNHNS and CDR2 SASEGT. The CDR3 extends over 13 amino acids. The CDR3 DNA reads TGTGCCGTACGGGAATCAGGACATGAAAAACTGTTTTTT. Amino acids: CAVRESGHEKLFF.

The chain is built from TRBV5-1 and TRBJ2-7; 9 positions agree with TRBD1. The CDR3 loop spans 16 amino acids. Germline V CDR1 and CDR2: SGHRS, YFSETQ. V was pared by 0 bases and J by 6 bases, with 10 bases of the junction left unmatched. The CDR3 is CASSLAGDRVDLEQYF. The CDR3, as DNA: TGCGCCAGCAGCTTGGCCGGGGACAGGGTCGATCTCGAGCAGTACTTC.

This chain connects TRBV27 to TRBJ2-2; D gene ambiguous. The germline V gene has CDR1 MNHEY and CDR2 SMNVEV (reference sequence). This CDR3 has 12 amino acids. Trimming cost V 4 bases and J 3 bases, with 3 bases left between them. CDR3 sequence: CASSSYTGELFF. The CDR3 DNA follows: TGTGCCAGCAGTTCTTACACCGGGGAGCTGTTTTTT.

The chain links TRBV19 to TRBJ1-2; a possible D gene is TRBD1 (6 bases). The CDR3 is 13 amino acids. Germline lookup yields CDR1 LNHDA and CDR2 SQIVND (reference sequence). V dropped 7 bases and J dropped 3 bases, with 12 bases sitting between them. The CDR3 DNA reads as TGTGCCAGTAATCCGACAGGAGACTATGGCTACACCTTC. Translated: CASNPTGDYGYTF.

The chain recombines TRBV7-9 with TRBJ1-2; 7 bases are a match to TRBD1. Germline V gene sequence: CDR1 SEHNR, CDR2 FQNEAQ (reference sequence). V dropped 1 base and J dropped 0; count of bases not matched to a gene: 11. The CDR3 length is 18 residues. The DNA for the CDR3 is TGTGCCAGCAGCTTAGGTAGGGCGTCCGACAGGGCTAACTATGGCTACACCTTC. Its translation is CASSLGRASDRANYGYTF.

This clone was detected only once. This rearrangement joins TRBV14 to TRBJ2-3, with TRBD2 as a possible D gene (5 bases). The V and J ends lost 4 bases and 4 bases respectively, with 12 bases between them. Germline V gene data show CDR1 as SGHDN and CDR2 as FVKESK. This CDR3 region has 14 residues. CDR3: CASSRRLAADTQYF. Here the CDR3 DNA reads TGTGCCAGCAGCCGGCGCCTAGCCGCAGATACGCAGTATTTT.

Regarding this clone: A read error may account for a junction end that differs from germline. This rearrangement joins TRBV7-9 to TRBJ2-7; weak D call: TRBD1 (5 bases). CDR1 and CDR2 (germline): SEHNR, FQNEAQ (reference sequence). This CDR3 has 10 amino acids. The CDR3 sequence: CASSLETADF. The CDR3, as DNA: TGTGCCAGCAGCTTAGAGACAGCCGACTTC. Supplemented by reference TRBV7-9 and TRBJ2-7, the full variable domain reads DTGVSQNPRHKITKRGQNVTFRCDPISEHNRLYWYRQTLGQGPEFLTYFQNEAQLEKSRLLSDRFSAERPKGSFSTLEIQRTEQGDSAMYLCASSLETADFGPGTRLTVT.

The V and J genes are TRBV4-2 and TRBJ2-7; 9 positions agree with TRBD2. The CDR3 has 15 residues. The V and J ends lost 0 bases and 0 bases, in that order; junction bases with no gene match: 0. Germline V CDR1 and CDR2: LGHNA, YNFKEQ. The CDR3 nucleotides read TGTGCCAGCAGCCAAGATAGCGGGAGCTCCTACGAGCAGTACTTC. It codes for CASSQDSGSSYEQYF.

The chain has TRBV2 and TRBJ2-7, with a tentative D call TRBD1 (6 bases). This CDR3 is built from 11 residues. Germline V gene sequence: CDR1 SNHLY, CDR2 FYNNEI. Trimming removed 7 bases from V and 10 bases from J, with 14 bases in between. CDR3 residues: CASTVQGSQYF. The DNA of the CDR3 is TGTGCCAGCACTGTACAGGGATCCCAGTACTTC. The variable domain in full, with the rest retrieved from reference TRBV2 and TRBJ2-7, is EPEVTQTPSHQVTQMGQEVILRCVPISNHLYFYWYRQILGQKVEFLVSFYNNEISEKSEIFDDQFSVERPDGSNFTLKIRSTKLEDSAMYFCASTVQGSQYFGPGTRLTVT.

This clone was found once. V usage is TRBV29-1 and J usage is TRBJ2-7; D gene unclear. This CDR3 region has 11 residues. From germline, CDR1 is SQVTM and CDR2 ANQGSEA. With 4 bases removed from V and 6 bases from J, the gap between germline ends came to 10 bases. CDR3 DNA: TGCAGCGTTGTGCTTAGTGGCGAGCAGTACTTC. Amino acids: CSVVLSGEQYF.

The chain uses TRBV2 and TRBJ2-2; 11 nucleotides align to TRBD1. V gave up 6 bases and J gave up 3 bases; unmatched junction bases: 6. Germline assignment: CDR1 SNHLY and CDR2 FYNNEI. The CDR3 has 16 residues. The CDR3 coding sequence is TGTGCCAGCAGACAGGACAGGGGGCCGGACACCGGGGAGCTGTTTTTT. Encoded protein: CASRQDRGPDTGELFF.

The rearrangement links TRBV10-1 to TRBJ1-2, with D tentatively TRBD1 (6 bases). Germline loops: CDR1 WNHNN, CDR2 SYGVQD (reference sequence). V lost 7 bases and J 2 bases, leaving 17 bases between the germline ends. The CDR3 covers 15 residues. Here the CDR3 reads CASILTGQANYGYTF. The DNA for the CDR3 is TGCGCCAGCATACTGACAGGTCAAGCAAACTATGGCTACACCTTC.

The chain uses TRBV9 and TRBJ2-2; 9 bases align to TRBD2. Per the germline V gene, CDR1 is SGDLS and CDR2 is YYNGEE. The CDR3 has 16 residues. Trimming removed 0 bases from V and 2 bases from J; junction bases left unmatched: 2. The CDR3 DNA is TGTGCCAGCAGCGTAGGACTAGCGGTAAACACCGGGGAGCTGTTTTTT. Protein sequence: CASSVGLAVNTGELFF.

The V and J genes are TRBV4-1 and TRBJ2-7; the D gene is possibly TRBD1 (5 bases). The CDR3 extends over 13 amino acids. Germline loops: CDR1 MGHRA, CDR2 YSYEKL. Trimming stripped 5 bases from V and 2 bases from J, with 10 bases between. CDR3 bases: TGCGCCAGCAGCTTGGACACGACCTACGAGCAGTACTTC. It specifies CASSLDTTYEQYF.

The chain uses TRBV5-1 and TRBJ2-3; D perhaps matches TRBD2 (5 bases). The length of the CDR3 is 12 residues. Germline V CDR1 and CDR2: SGHRS, YFSETQ. The germline V and J ends were trimmed by 5 bases and 5 bases, with 9 bases remaining between them. This CDR3 reads CASRTSGDTQYF. DNA of the CDR3: TGCGCCAGCAGAACCAGCGGAGATACGCAGTATTTT.